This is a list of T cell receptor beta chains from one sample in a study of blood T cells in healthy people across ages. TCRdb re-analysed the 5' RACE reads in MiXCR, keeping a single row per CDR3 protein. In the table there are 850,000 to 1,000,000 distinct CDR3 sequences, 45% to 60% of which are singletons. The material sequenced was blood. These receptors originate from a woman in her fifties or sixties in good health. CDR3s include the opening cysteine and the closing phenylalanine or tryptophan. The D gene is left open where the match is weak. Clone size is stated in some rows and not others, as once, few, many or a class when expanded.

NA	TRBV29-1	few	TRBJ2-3	TGCAGCGTTCAGGGGACCGGAGATACGCAGTATTTT	CSVQGTGDTQYF
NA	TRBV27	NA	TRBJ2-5	TGTGCCAGCAGAAACCCCACAAACCAAGAGACCCAGTACTTC	CASRNPTNQETQYF
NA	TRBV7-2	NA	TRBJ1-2	TGTGCCAGCAGCGCGGACCCTTCCAACTATGGCTACACCTTC	CASSADPSNYGYTF
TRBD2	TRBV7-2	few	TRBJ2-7	TGTGCCAGCGGGACGAGGGGACTAGCGGGATCCTCGACCCCATACGAGCAGTACTTC	CASGTRGLAGSSTPYEQYF
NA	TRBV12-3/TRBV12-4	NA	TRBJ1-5	TGTGCCAGCGGACACGGGGGAGTCGTTCAGCCCCAGCATTTT	CASGHGGVVQPQHF
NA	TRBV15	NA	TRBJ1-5	TGTGCCACCAGCAGAGACACTCCTTCCCCCCAGCATTTT	CATSRDTPSPQHF
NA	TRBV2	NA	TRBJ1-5	TGTGCCAGCAGCCCACCCAGCCTTGGGCAGCCCCAGCATTTT	CASSPPSLGQPQHF
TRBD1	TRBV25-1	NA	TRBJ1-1	TGTGCCAGCAGTCCTTACGGCGACAGGGCCCCCGAAACTGAAGCTTTCTTT	CASSPYGDRAPETEAFF
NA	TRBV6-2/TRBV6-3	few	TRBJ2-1	TGTGCCAGCAGTTACAGTGGCGCGGGTGGGCGGGATGAGCAGTTCTTC	CASSYSGAGGRDEQFF
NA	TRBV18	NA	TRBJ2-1	TGTGCCAGCTCACTGAAGACTAAGACCTACAATGAGCAGTTCTTC	CASSLKTKTYNEQFF